What follows are 8 T cell receptor beta chains derived from one specimen sequenced in a study of T cells after yellow fever vaccination. TCRdb independently ran MiXCR on the 5' RACE reads; one entry per CDR3 protein. The repertoire holds hundreds of thousands of distinct CDR3 sequences, with more than 9% as singletons. The source material was PBMCs, sampled on the day of the yellow fever booster vaccination. All receptors derive from a man younger than 45 who received the YFV17D yellow fever vaccine.

This clonotype was observed a few times. V and J are TRBV7-2 and TRBJ2-7, with 9 bases identical to TRBD2. Looked up from germline, CDR1 is SGHTA and CDR2 is FQGNSA. CDR3 length: 15 residues. The trim removed 5 bases at V and 3 bases at J, leaving 8 bases unmatched. CDR3 in DNA: TGTGCCAGCAGCACTCAACTAGCGGGCGACTACGAGCAGTACTTC. It codes for CASSTQLAGDYEQYF.

This clonotype has more than one count but fewer than ten. The chain has TRBV11-2 and TRBJ2-1, with D unresolved. V lost 3 bases to trimming and J lost 5 bases, with 11 bases between them. CDR1 and CDR2 (germline): SGHAT, FQNNGV. The CDR3 consists of 14 residues. The CDR3 DNA sequence: TGTGCCAGCAGCTTGAACAACTATAACAATGAGCAGTTCTTC. Amino acid sequence: CASSLNNYNNEQFF.

The chain is built from TRBV20-1 and TRBJ2-2, with TRBD2 identical over 10 bases. This CDR3 is 16 amino acids long. CDR1 and CDR2 from the germline V gene are DFQATT and SNEGSKA (reference sequence). The V segment lost 6 bases and the J segment 6 bases; nucleotides outside the gene matches: 13. CDR3: CSARPPGLARSGELFF. CDR3 sequence (DNA): TGCAGTGCCAGACCCCCGGGACTAGCGCGATCCGGGGAGCTGTTTTTT.

CDR3 amino acids: CASSVEAGRTEAFF. CDR3 DNA: TGTGCCAGCAGCGTAGAGGCCGGTCGAACTGAAGCTTTCTTT. The genes are TRBV9 and TRBJ1-1; D is unclear. Trimming shortened V by 0 bases and J by 5 bases, and 11 bases separated the two germline ends. From germline, CDR1 is SGDLS and CDR2 YYNGEE. The CDR3 totals 14 residues.

The chain has TRBV10-2 and TRBJ2-7; D uncertain. Per germline, CDR1 WSHSY and CDR2 SAAADI. The CDR3 consists of 11 residues. Trimming removed 7 bases from V and 4 bases from J, with 8 bases in between. DNA for the CDR3: TGCGCCAGCATCGTACCTTACGAGCAGTACTTC. Its protein product is CASIVPYEQYF.

The CDR3 DNA sequence: TGTGCCAGCACCGAGACAGGGGATGGCTACACCTTC. Translation gives CASTETGDGYTF. The chain links TRBV6-1 to TRBJ1-2, with 8 bases fitting TRBD1. J lost 6 bases, V lost 7 bases, and 4 bases had no gene match. Germline values: CDR1 MNHNS, CDR2 SASEGT. The CDR3 totals 12 residues.

The rearrangement uses TRBV20-1 and TRBJ2-3; TRBD2 matches 14 bases. The CDR3 length is 16 residues. Germline assignment: CDR1 DFQATT and CDR2 SNEGSKA (reference sequence). The V segment lost 6 bases and the J segment 4 bases; nucleotides outside the gene matches: 9. CDR3 sequence: CSAPALGLAGADTQYF. The CDR3, as DNA: TGCAGTGCCCCCGCCCTGGGACTAGCGGGGGCAGATACGCAGTATTTT.

Here the CDR3 reads CASSFPPSQETQYF. Here the CDR3 DNA reads TGTGCCAGCAGCTTCCCCCCGTCACAAGAGACCCAGTACTTC. The chain joins TRBV7-2 to TRBJ2-5; D remains ambiguous. The CDR3 totals 14 residues. The germline gives CDR1 SGHTA, CDR2 FQGNSA. V was shortened by 3 bases and J by 2 bases, with 10 bases between the two germline ends.